These 9 T cell receptor gamma chains originate from one sample sequenced in a study of γδ T cells in repeated Plasmodium falciparum infection. TCRdb re-called clones from the multiplex PCR reads via CATT. The sample has about 30,000 gamma-chain clones, approximately 1.5% seen once. Gammadelta T cells were flow-sorted from PBMC into Vgamma9/Vdelta2+ and Vdelta2-negative populations for bulk analysis. The source material was gamma-delta T cells from blood. These receptors were taken from a pool of human donors (malaria-infected and uninfected, not separated).

This clone was picked up many times. With a far larger clone one base away, a read error is the likely cause. The sample has other DNA sequences that encode this CDR3 too. V gene TRGV9 combines with J gene TRGJ1 or TRGJ2. Here the J gene was assigned by germline matching of the DNA, as TCRdb has none. This CDR3 region has 13 residues. Germline V CDR1 and CDR2: GITISATS, ISYDGTV (reference sequence). Trimming removed 2 bases from V and 5 bases from J; junction bases left unmatched: 6. The CDR3 reads CALWEAPHYKKLF. The CDR3 DNA reads as TGTGCCTTGTGGGAGGCCCCCCATTATAAGAAACTCTTT.

This clone showed up just a few times. A far larger clone is off by one base, so a read error is likely. Other nucleotide sequences from this sample produce the same CDR3. There is no J gene call, but TRGV9 is given as the V gene. There are 17 residues in the CDR3. Germline-derived CDR1 and CDR2 are GITISATS and ISYDGTV (reference sequence). The CDR3 DNA reads TGTGCCTTGTGGGAGGTGAGGAGGGAGTTGGGCAAAAAAATCAAGGTGTTT. It specifies CALWEVRRELGKKIKVF.

This clone was recorded a few times. TCRdb records a much larger clone's protein for this DNA, with a difference at residue 10 that likely arises from a read error; the protein given is the translation of the DNA. This chain joins TRGV4 and TRGJ1 or TRGJ2. TCRdb records no J gene; here it was assigned by comparing the DNA to germline. This CDR3 contains 14 residues. Germline lookup yields CDR1 EGSTGY and CDR2 YDSYTSSV. CDR3 DNA: TGTGCCACCTGGGATGGCCCTTCTTATCATAAGAAACTCTTT. Amino acid sequence: CATWDGPSYHKKLF.

A note on this clone: TCRdb pairs this DNA with a much larger clone's protein that differs at residue 9, likely a read error; the protein shown was translated from the DNA. The chain joins TRGV4 to TRGJ1 or TRGJ2. TCRdb records no J gene; here it was assigned by comparing the DNA to germline. After removal of 0 bases from V and 6 bases from J, the junction contained 8 bases not matched to a gene. Germline V gene sequence: CDR1 EGSTGY, CDR2 YDSYTSSV. The CDR3 is 14 amino acids. CDR3 residues: CATWDGRWCYKKLF. Written as DNA, the CDR3 is TGTGCCACCTGGGATGGGAGGTGGTGTTATAAGAAACTCTTT.

This clone was picked up many times. This DNA's translation differs at residue 14 from TCRdb's protein, which comes from a much larger clone; a read error is likely, and the protein shown is translated from the DNA. The chain links TRGV9 to TRGJP. No J gene was available from TCRdb, and it was assigned here by a germline match of the DNA. Germline V CDR1 and CDR2: GITISATS, ISYDGTV (reference sequence). The CDR3 runs to 17 residues. The chain's CDR3 is CALWEYGQELGKKTKVF. DNA for the CDR3: TGTGCCTTGTGGGAGTACGGACAAGAGTTGGGCAAAAAAACCAAGGTATTT.

This clone was picked up many times. A far larger clone is one base from this, pointing to a likely read error. At the DNA level, this CDR3 is encoded by other sequences in the same sample as well. The chain couples TRGV9 to TRGJ1 or TRGJ2. Per germline, CDR1 GITISATS and CDR2 ISYDGTV (reference sequence). V shed 0 bases, J shed 5 bases, and the junction held 13 bases outside the gene matches. The length of the CDR3 is 16 residues. The CDR3 region has the DNA TGTGCCTTGTGGGAGGTGCACAATGGCGAGAATTATAAGAAACTCTTT. It is translated as CALWEVHNGENYKKLF.

This clone has a count of ten or more. A far larger clone differs by one base, so this is likely a read error. The same CDR3 is also encoded by other DNA sequences in this sample. The CDR3 protein is CALWEPLKLGKKIKVF. The CDR3 DNA reads as TGTGCCTTGTGGGAGCCTCTGAAGTTAGGCAAAAAAATCAAGGTATTT. This chain joins TRGV9 and TRGJP. The J gene, left out of TCRdb, was set here by checking the DNA against germline. Germline lookup yields CDR1 GITISATS and CDR2 ISYDGTV (reference sequence). The CDR3 is 16 amino acids.

This clone has ten or more counts. TCRdb's listed protein matches a much larger clone and diverges from this DNA's translation at residue 5, likely through a read error; the protein shown comes from the DNA. The chain recombines TRGV4 with TRGJ1 or TRGJ2. The J gene, missing from TCRdb, was assigned here through DNA to germline matching. The CDR3 loop spans 11 amino acids. CDR1 is EGSTGY, CDR2 YDSYTSSV, per germline. CDR3 nucleotides: TGTGCCACCTGGGGTGGGCCCAAGAAACTCTTT. As protein: CATWGGPKKLF.

A note on this clone: A read error is the likely source, as a far larger clone sits one nucleotide away. The same CDR3 is also encoded by other DNA sequences in this sample. V gene TRGV3 combines with J gene TRGJP1. The J gene was missing in TCRdb and was found by matching the end of the DNA to germline. V lost 3 bases, J lost 11 bases, and 12 bases stayed unmatched. The germline V gene encodes CDR1 VTNTFY and CDR2 YDVSTARD (reference sequence). CDR3 size: 14 residues. The CDR3 DNA follows: TGTGCCACCTGGGACTGGCGGGGTGGCTGGTTCAAGATATTT. Protein product: CATWDWRGGWFKIF.